The 22 T cell receptor beta chains below all came from one sample that was sequenced in a study of shared clonotypes between healthy human individuals. Data came from immunoSEQ multiplex PCR; TCRdb stores just in-frame clones and leaves some out. The sample yields about 610,000 clones, around 96% seen once. Terminally differentiated effector memory CD45RA+ cells were left out of the naive CD8 fraction, which was CD45RO-negative and positively selected for CCR7. Sequencing used naive CD8+ T cells sorted from blood. These receptors were collected from a woman in her 30s in good health.

The chain links TRBV9 to TRBJ1-2; D may be TRBD1 (5 bases). CDR3 length: 14 amino acids. Germline CDR1 SGDLS, CDR2 YYNGEE. Trimming shortened V by 0 bases and J by 5 bases, and 11 bases separated the two germline ends. As DNA, the CDR3 is TGTGCCAGCAGCGTAGGGTACGGGACTTATGGCTACACCTTC. It encodes CASSVGYGTYGYTF.

V usage is TRBV27 and J usage is TRBJ2-1; the D gene is possibly TRBD1 (7 bases). The CDR3 extends over 16 amino acids. With 7 bases removed from V and 4 bases from J, the gap between germline ends came to 20 bases. Germline lookup yields CDR1 MNHEY and CDR2 SMNVEV (reference sequence). CDR3 sequence: CASTPHPGDRYNEQFF. As DNA, the CDR3 is TGTGCCAGCACCCCTCACCCGGGGGACAGATACAATGAGCAGTTCTTC.

This rearrangement joins TRBV5-6 to TRBJ1-5; D not resolved. The V end was cut by 2 bases, the J end by 1 base, with 7 bases between. The germline gives CDR1 SGHDT, CDR2 YYEEEE. The CDR3 spans 14 residues. This CDR3 is CASSLFESNQPQHF. CDR3 bases: TGTGCCAGCAGCTTATTTGAGAGCAATCAGCCCCAGCATTTT.

The chain joins TRBV7-9 to TRBJ2-1; D is possibly TRBD2 (5 bases). V shed 1 base and J shed 7 bases, with 14 bases lying between them. The CDR3 consists of 15 residues. Germline CDR1 reads SEHNR; CDR2 reads FQNEAQ (reference sequence). CDR3 nucleotides: TGTGCCAGCAGCTTAGTGGGGAGAGGGAATAATGAGCAGTTCTTC. Protein sequence: CASSLVGRGNNEQFF.

The chain links TRBV28 to TRBJ2-7; D is perhaps TRBD1 (6 bases). Per the germline V gene, CDR1 is MDHEN and CDR2 is SYDVKM. V lost 3 bases, J lost 5 bases, and 17 bases lay in between. The CDR3 consists of 15 residues. CDR3 protein: CASSFRRQVPNEQYF. CDR3 DNA sequence: TGTGCCAGCAGTTTCCGCCGACAGGTTCCCAACGAGCAGTACTTC.

This sequence joins TRBV18 and TRBJ2-1; the match to TRBD2 covers 8 bases. V lost 3 bases, J lost 5 bases, and 6 bases stayed unmatched. The germline gives CDR1 KGHSH, CDR2 LQKENI. The CDR3 is made up of 15 amino acids. CDR3 coding DNA: TGTGCCAGCTCACCGGGCGGGAGGTTCCACAATGAGCAGTTCTTC. As protein: CASSPGGRFHNEQFF.

The V gene is TRBV5-6, the J gene TRBJ2-1; D not certain. Per the germline V gene, CDR1 is SGHDT and CDR2 is YYEEEE. Trimming left V 4 bases short and J 0 bases short, with 20 bases between. This CDR3 has 18 amino acids. CDR3 bases: TGTGCCAGCAGCCCTGTGGGCGGTCGAATTCCCTCCTACAATGAGCAGTTCTTC. It translates to CASSPVGGRIPSYNEQFF. Based on the CDR3 plus reference TRBV5-6 and TRBJ2-1, the full variable domain is DAGVTQSPTHLIKTRGQQVTLRCSPKSGHDTVSWYQQALGQGPQFIFQYYEEEERQRGNFPDRFSGHQFPNYSSELNVNALLLGDSALYLCASSPVGGRIPSYNEQFFGPGTRLTVL.

The chain combines TRBV9 with TRBJ1-1; TRBD1 matches 12 bases. The length of the CDR3 is 17 residues. The J segment lost 0 bases and the V segment lost 4 bases, leaving 7 bases of the junction unmatched. Per germline, CDR1 SGDLS and CDR2 YYNGEE. CDR3 region: CASSPRDRGPLNTEAFF. CDR3 sequence (DNA): TGTGCCAGCAGCCCACGGGACAGGGGGCCCCTGAACACTGAAGCTTTCTTT. Supplemented by reference TRBV9 and TRBJ1-1, the full variable domain reads DSGVTQTPKHLITATGQRVTLRCSPRSGDLSVYWYQQSLDQGLQFLIQYYNGEERAKGNILERFSAQQFPDLHSELNLSSLELGDSALYFCASSPRDRGPLNTEAFFGQGTRLTVV.

The rearrangement links TRBV7-9 to TRBJ1-4; tentative D call: TRBD1 (5 bases). Germline V gene data show CDR1 as SEHNR and CDR2 as FQNEAQ (reference sequence). The CDR3 contains 15 residues. V was trimmed by 0 bases and J by 4 bases, leaving 9 bases between them. CDR3 in amino acids: CASSLAQGNNEKLFF. In DNA form, the CDR3 reads TGTGCCAGCAGCTTAGCGCAGGGTAATAATGAAAAACTGTTTTTT. Complete variable domain (other parts from reference TRBV7-9 and TRBJ1-4): DTGVSQNPRHKITKRGQNVTFRCDPISEHNRLYWYRQTLGQGPEFLTYFQNEAQLEKSRLLSDRFSAERPKGSFSTLEIQRTEQGDSAMYLCASSLAQGNNEKLFFGSGTQLSVL.

The chain has TRBV9 and TRBJ1-2, with TRBD1 matching over 7 bases. The V gene's germline CDR1 is SGDLS and CDR2 YYNGEE. With V trimmed by 3 bases and J by 2 bases, 10 bases remained unmatched. The CDR3 contains 16 residues. CDR3 DNA sequence: TGTGCCAGCAGCGGGAGCCGACAGGGAGAAAACTATGGCTACACCTTC. It translates to CASSGSRQGENYGYTF.

V is TRBV7-8 and J is TRBJ1-2; 9 nucleotides align to TRBD1. Germline CDR1 is SGHVS and CDR2 is FQNEAQ. J gave up 8 bases and V 10 bases, and 14 bases lay outside the gene matches. CDR3 length: 14 amino acids. The CDR3 coding sequence is TGTGCCACAGGCTACCTACAGGGGGCTCGAGGCTACACCTTC. This sequence encodes CATGYLQGARGYTF. Based on the CDR3 plus reference TRBV7-8 and TRBJ1-2, the full variable domain is GAGVSQSPRYKVAKRGQDVALRCDPISGHVSLFWYQQALGQGPEFLTYFQNEAQLDKSGLPSDRFFAERPEGSVSTLKIQRTQQEDSAVYLCATGYLQGARGYTFGSGTRLTVV.

This clone was recorded once. The V call is TRBV27, the J call TRBJ1-2; 12 bases align to TRBD1. From germline, CDR1 is MNHEY and CDR2 SMNVEV (reference sequence). With V trimmed by 2 bases and J by 6 bases, 4 bases remained unmatched. The CDR3 covers 15 residues. The CDR3 nucleotides read TGTGCCAGCAGTTTACAAGGGACAGGGGGCAATGGCTACACCTTC. Its protein is CASSLQGTGGNGYTF.

CDR3 nucleotide sequence: TGTGCCACCAAGAGGAGTGGAGGGAACACTGAAGCTTTCTTT. This sequence encodes CATKRSGGNTEAFF. This chain uses TRBV6-1 with TRBJ1-1; the D is unclear. The CDR3 runs to 14 residues. The V end was cut by 10 bases, the J end by 1 base, with 16 bases between. Germline CDR1 is MNHNS and CDR2 is SASEGT.

The rearrangement links TRBV5-1 to TRBJ2-2; no reliable D call. This CDR3 region has 14 residues. V gave up 1 base and J gave up 4 bases, with 8 bases separating them. Germline V gene sequence: CDR1 SGHRS, CDR2 YFSETQ. Here the CDR3 reads CASSLSLGTGELFF. The CDR3 nucleotides are TGCGCCAGCAGCTTGTCGTTAGGCACCGGGGAGCTGTTTTTT.

The chain combines TRBV5-1 with TRBJ2-6; no clear D. With 5 bases removed from V and 2 bases from J, the gap between germline ends came to 8 bases. Germline V gives CDR1 SGHRS, CDR2 YFSETQ. This CDR3 spans 14 amino acids. The DNA for the CDR3 is TGCGCCAGCAGGGTCCGGGCTGGGGCCAACGTCCTGACTTTC. As protein: CASRVRAGANVLTF.

The chain joins TRBV27 to TRBJ2-5; TRBD2 matches 15 bases. V lost 6 bases, J lost 0 bases, and 8 bases stayed unmatched. The CDR3 totals 18 residues. The germline V gene encodes CDR1 MNHEY and CDR2 SMNVEV (reference sequence). The CDR3 loop is CASSYGTSGRWDQETQYF. DNA of the CDR3: TGTGCCAGCAGCTATGGGACTAGCGGGAGGTGGGACCAAGAGACCCAGTACTTC.

The chain links TRBV7-9 to TRBJ1-6, with a weak D call TRBD1 (6 bases). This CDR3 region has 16 residues. CDR1 SEHNR and CDR2 FQNEAQ come from the germline V gene (reference sequence). Trimming left V 4 bases short and J 2 bases short, with 12 bases between. Written as DNA, the CDR3 is TGTGCCAGCAGCTCGACAGGACCAACCTATAATTCACCCCTCCACTTT. It is translated as CASSSTGPTYNSPLHF.

The chain combines TRBV6-1 with TRBJ2-7; 9 bases match TRBD2. The V gene's germline CDR1 is MNHNS and CDR2 SASEGT. V was pared by 2 bases and J by 0 bases, with 14 bases of the junction left unmatched. The CDR3 is 19 amino acids. The CDR3 spells CASSESLAGPWEASYEQYF. The CDR3 region has the DNA TGTGCCAGCAGTGAATCTCTAGCGGGGCCGTGGGAGGCCTCCTACGAGCAGTACTTC.

This sequence joins TRBV6-6 and TRBJ2-2; tentatively, D is TRBD2 (6 bases). Between the trimmed V and J ends, which lost 4 bases and 6 bases, there was a span of 15 bases. The CDR3 contains 15 residues. Germline lookup yields CDR1 MNHNY and CDR2 SVGAGI (reference sequence). CDR3 residues: CASSLIRESAGELFF. For the CDR3, the DNA is TGTGCCAGCAGTTTAATACGGGAGAGCGCCGGGGAGCTGTTTTTT.

The rearrangement uses TRBV28 and TRBJ1-5; weak D call: TRBD1 (6 bases). The CDR3 is 14 amino acids. V was pared by 5 bases and J by 5 bases, with 13 bases between. CDR1 and CDR2 (germline): MDHEN, SYDVKM. The CDR3 reads CASSNRVFDQPQHF. CDR3 DNA: TGTGCCAGCAGTAACAGGGTTTTCGATCAGCCCCAGCATTTT.

The chain uses TRBV14 and TRBJ2-5, with D maybe TRBD1 (5 bases). Germline lookup yields CDR1 SGHDN and CDR2 FVKESK. The CDR3 extends over 12 amino acids. V was shortened by 5 bases and J by 5 bases, with 9 bases between the two germline ends. The CDR3 nucleotides are TGTGCCAGCAGCTGGCAGGGTGAGACCCAGTACTTC. Protein: CASSWQGETQYF.

The chain is built from TRBV9 and TRBJ1-1, with D perhaps TRBD1 (5 bases). Germline assignment: CDR1 SGDLS and CDR2 YYNGEE. The CDR3 length is 16 residues. The V gene lost 3 bases and the J gene lost 1 base, with 16 bases spanning the gap. CDR3 in DNA: TGTGCCAGCAGCGACGGGGGTACGGTCACGAACACTGAAGCTTTCTTT. Its protein is CASSDGGTVTNTEAFF.